The T cell receptor (beta chain) under discussion was sequenced for a study of T-cell reconstitution after alpha-beta-depleted transplantation in children. Using unique molecular identifiers, the investigators prepared the TCRbeta library. TCRdb re-called the PCR reads through MiXCR, storing one row per CDR3 protein. The repertoire holds some 530,000 distinct CDR3 sequences, with roughly an eighth as singletons. This CDR3 region has 14 residues. The ends were cut back, 7 bases at V and 0 bases at J, with 9 bases in the middle. This clonotype was counted ten times or more. This sequence originates from a human donor who donated a stem cell graft to a child with combined immunodeficiency. The gene calls are TRBV12-3 or TRBV12-4 and TRBJ2-2; D unclear. Material: PBMCs from the stem cell graft donor, obtained from the stem cell graft. For the CDR3, the DNA is TGTGCCAGCACCGGCAGGACGAACACCGGGGAGCTGTTTTTT. It encodes CASTGRTNTGELFF.